The 15 T cell receptor beta chains given below trace back to one sample, sequenced in a study of T-cell reconstitution after alpha-beta-depleted transplantation in children. TCRbeta library preparation incorporated unique molecular identifiers. TCRdb reprocessed the PCR reads via MiXCR and lists one record per CDR3 protein. The table includes about 540,000 distinct CDR3 sequences, 27% detected once. Here the sequenced sample was PBMCs, taken before TCRalphabeta/CD19-depleted stem cell transplant. All receptors come from a boy younger than two with Wiskott-Aldrich syndrome, due to receive a stem cell transplant.

J is TRBJ2-3 and V is TRBV5-1, with a possible D match to TRBD2 (6 bases). From germline, CDR1 is SGHRS and CDR2 YFSETQ. The V end lost 0 bases, the J end lost 5 bases, and 13 bases lay between the germline ends. The CDR3 consists of 15 residues. The CDR3 sequence is CASSLASEGGDTQYF. The CDR3 nucleotides are TGCGCCAGCAGCTTGGCTTCGGAGGGCGGAGATACGCAGTATTTT.

This clonotype was recorded a few times. The CDR3 bases are TGCAGTGCTAAAGGGACAGGGTTTGGGAGGGGCAATCAGCCCCAGCATTTT. Translated, it gives CSAKGTGFGRGNQPQHF. V is TRBV20-1 and J is TRBJ1-5; 9 bases are shared with TRBD1. V gave up 4 bases and J gave up 2 bases; unmatched junction bases: 12. The germline V gene has CDR1 DFQATT and CDR2 SNEGSKA (reference sequence). This CDR3 is built from 17 residues.

The rearrangement uses TRBV7-9 and TRBJ1-1, with 11 positions matching TRBD1. The length of the CDR3 is 17 residues. V lost 0 bases to trimming and J lost 5 bases; unmatched junction nucleotides: 8. From germline, CDR1 is SEHNR and CDR2 FQNEAQ (reference sequence). CDR3 loop: CASSLAGTGGPRTEAFF. CDR3 sequence (DNA): TGTGCCAGCAGCTTAGCCGGGACAGGGGGACCAAGGACTGAAGCTTTCTTT.

The chain is built from TRBV12-3 or TRBV12-4 and TRBJ1-6, with no clear D. V dropped 3 bases and J dropped 6 bases, with 12 bases sitting between them. The CDR3 covers 15 residues. CDR3 DNA sequence: TGTGCCAGCAGTTTTTCCCCCAGAATTAATTCACCCCTCCACTTT. Translated, it gives CASSFSPRINSPLHF.

This clonotype turned up a few times. The chain has TRBV10-3 and TRBJ2-2; possible D gene TRBD1, 6 bases. With 6 bases removed from V and 7 bases from J, the gap between germline ends came to 12 bases. The germline V gene encodes CDR1 ENHRY and CDR2 SYGVKD. The length of the CDR3 is 13 residues. This chain's CDR3 is CAIRVTGGGELFF. As DNA, the CDR3 is TGTGCCATCAGAGTGACAGGCGGCGGGGAGCTGTTTTTT.

V usage is TRBV12-3 or TRBV12-4 and J usage is TRBJ2-7; 7 bases map to TRBD1. The CDR3 has 14 residues. J gave up 2 bases and V 2 bases, and 3 bases lay outside the gene matches. The CDR3 DNA reads as TGTGCCAGCAGTTTATGGACAGGACCCTACGAGCAGTACTTC. Its translation: CASSLWTGPYEQYF.

This clonotype has just a few counts. The gene calls are TRBV5-1 and TRBJ2-7; 13 nucleotides agree with TRBD2. The V gene's germline CDR1 is SGHRS and CDR2 YFSETQ. There are 14 residues in the CDR3. After removal of 5 bases from V and 3 bases from J, the junction contained 2 bases not matched to a gene. The CDR3 protein is CASRGTSGDYEQYF. The CDR3 nucleotides are TGCGCCAGCAGGGGGACTAGCGGGGACTACGAGCAGTACTTC.

The genes are TRBV19 and TRBJ2-1; D is ambiguous. Trimming took off 4 bases at V and 0 bases at J, with 10 bases between the two ends. From germline, CDR1 is LNHDA and CDR2 SQIVND (reference sequence). The CDR3 extends over 15 amino acids. CDR3 loop: CASSRDPSSYNEQFF. The CDR3 DNA reads TGTGCCAGTAGTAGGGATCCGAGCTCCTACAATGAGCAGTTCTTC.

This clonotype was detected only a few times. The chain uses TRBV7-9 and TRBJ1-5; possibly TRBD1 for D (5 bases). The CDR3 spans 14 residues. Germline-derived CDR1 and CDR2 are SEHNR and FQNEAQ (reference sequence). The V gene lost 5 bases and the J gene lost 5 bases, with 13 bases spanning the gap. The CDR3 sequence: CASSPNLGDQPQHF. The CDR3 bases are TGTGCCAGCAGCCCGAACTTGGGGGATCAGCCCCAGCATTTT.

The gene calls are TRBV9 and TRBJ2-7; D is perhaps TRBD2 (5 bases). The CDR3 length is 15 residues. Germline V lookup: CDR1 SGDLS, CDR2 YYNGEE. Trimming stripped 3 bases from V and 2 bases from J, with 15 bases between. CDR3 sequence reads: CASSAALGGPYEQYF. The CDR3 DNA reads TGTGCCAGCAGCGCCGCTCTGGGCGGGCCCTACGAGCAGTACTTC.

This clonotype was counted only a few times. The chain uses TRBV13 and TRBJ2-1; 13 bases line up with TRBD2. Per the germline V gene, CDR1 is PRHDT and CDR2 is FYEKMQ (reference sequence). This CDR3 is built from 17 residues. V was clipped by 0 bases and J by 9 bases; unmatched bases: 8. DNA for the CDR3: TGTGCCAGCAGCTTAGGGATAACTAGCGGGAGGGCCGTTGAGCAGTTCTTC. Translation gives CASSLGITSGRAVEQFF.

The rearrangement links TRBV28 to TRBJ1-5; the D gene is possibly TRBD1 (5 bases). This CDR3 is built from 14 residues. Trimming cost V 6 bases and J 8 bases, with 17 bases left between them. CDR1 is MDHEN and CDR2 is SYDVKM in the germline V gene. The chain's CDR3 is CASSAGTGTEPQHF. The CDR3 coding sequence is TGTGCCAGCAGCGCTGGGACGGGGACGGAGCCCCAGCATTTT.

Ten or more counts support this clonotype. J is TRBJ2-1 and V is TRBV5-1, with TRBD2 as a possible D gene (5 bases). The germline gives CDR1 SGHRS, CDR2 YFSETQ. The CDR3 is 17 amino acids. The V gene lost 0 bases and the J gene lost 0 bases, with 13 bases spanning the gap. The CDR3 DNA reads TGCGCCAGCAGCTTGGTGCTAGCCCAGAGCTCCTACAATGAGCAGTTCTTC. This translates into CASSLVLAQSSYNEQFF.

This clonotype was recorded a few times. The CDR3 DNA follows: TGTGCCACCAGTGACCTACAGGGGATCGGACATAACTATGGCTACACCTTC. It translates to CATSDLQGIGHNYGYTF. The genes are TRBV24-1 and TRBJ1-2; 7 nucleotides line up with TRBD1. CDR1 is KGHDR, CDR2 SFDVKD, per germline. The CDR3 consists of 17 residues. V lost 4 bases, J lost 1 base, and 11 bases stayed unmatched.

The V call is TRBV28, the J call TRBJ1-6, with D unclear. This CDR3 is built from 17 residues. The germline V gene has CDR1 MDHEN and CDR2 SYDVKM. The V gene lost 10 bases and the J gene lost 7 bases, with 26 bases spanning the gap. CDR3 in amino acids: CATESPPGPPANSPLHF. The DNA of the CDR3 is TGTGCCACCGAGAGTCCCCCAGGTCCTCCCGCAAATTCACCCCTCCACTTT.